This T cell receptor beta chain was sequenced during a study of blood T cell repertoires in COVID-19. Study-level background: Whether acute or convalescent, the COVID-19 samples came from the United States, Italy and Spain. In each case, the material was cDNA or gDNA derived from T cells, B-cell-depleted T cells, or PBMCs.

Germline CDR1 and CDR2: MNHEY and SVGAGI. Trimming removed 4 bases from V and 2 bases from J, with 12 bases in between. This CDR3 is 14 amino acids long. In the study's own analysis: By means of reference gene primer amplification, nucleated cell counts were estimated. The protocol was immunoSEQ multiplex PCR, while the TCRdb copy is restricted to in-frame clones and leaves out a portion. V, J and clone size were drawn from that table, and D and trimming were deduced from the DNA. The profile shows approximately 300,000 clones, over 80% of them singletons. This clonotype was sampled from a woman aged 45-65 years with active or convalescent COVID-19. Sequencing used peripheral blood. The chain couples TRBV6-5 to TRBJ2-7, with a weak D call TRBD2 (5 bases). The CDR3 coding sequence is TGTGCCAGCAGTTCGGACGGAGGAACCTACGAGCAGTACTTC. Protein product: CASSSDGGTYEQYF.